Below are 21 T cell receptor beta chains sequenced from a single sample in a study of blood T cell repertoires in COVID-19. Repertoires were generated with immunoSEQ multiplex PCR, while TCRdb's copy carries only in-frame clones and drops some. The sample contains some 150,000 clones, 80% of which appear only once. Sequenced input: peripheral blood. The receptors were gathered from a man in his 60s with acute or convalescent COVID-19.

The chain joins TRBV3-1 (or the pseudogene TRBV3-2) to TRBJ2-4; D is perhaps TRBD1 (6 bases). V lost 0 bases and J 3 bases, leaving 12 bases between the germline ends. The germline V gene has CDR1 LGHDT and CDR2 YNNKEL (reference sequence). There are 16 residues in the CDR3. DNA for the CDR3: TGTGCCAGCAGCCAAGAGGGGGCAGACGTCAAAAACATTCAGTACTTC. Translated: CASSQEGADVKNIQYF.

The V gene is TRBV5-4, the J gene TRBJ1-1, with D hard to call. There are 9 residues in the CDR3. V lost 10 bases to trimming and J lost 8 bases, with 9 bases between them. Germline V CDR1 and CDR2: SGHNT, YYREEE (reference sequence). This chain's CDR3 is CALMGEAFF. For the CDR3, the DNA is TGTGCCCTAATGGGCGAAGCTTTCTTT.

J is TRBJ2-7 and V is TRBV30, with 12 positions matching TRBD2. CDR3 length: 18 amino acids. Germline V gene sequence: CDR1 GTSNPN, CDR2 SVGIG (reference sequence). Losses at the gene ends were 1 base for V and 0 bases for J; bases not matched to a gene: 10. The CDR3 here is CAWSAGLAGYGSSYEQYF. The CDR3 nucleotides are TGTGCCTGGAGTGCGGGACTAGCGGGCTACGGCAGCTCCTACGAGCAGTACTTC.

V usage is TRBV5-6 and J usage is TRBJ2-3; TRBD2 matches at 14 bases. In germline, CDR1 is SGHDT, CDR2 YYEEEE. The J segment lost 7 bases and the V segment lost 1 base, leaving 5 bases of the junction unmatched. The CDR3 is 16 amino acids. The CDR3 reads CASSLRGTSGSYTQYF. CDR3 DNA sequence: TGTGCCAGCAGCTTGAGGGGGACTAGCGGGAGTTATACGCAGTATTTT. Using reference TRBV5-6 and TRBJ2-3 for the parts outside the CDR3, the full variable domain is DAGVTQSPTHLIKTRGQQVTLRCSPKSGHDTVSWYQQALGQGPQFIFQYYEEEERQRGNFPDRFSGHQFPNYSSELNVNALLLGDSALYLCASSLRGTSGSYTQYFGPGTRLTVL.

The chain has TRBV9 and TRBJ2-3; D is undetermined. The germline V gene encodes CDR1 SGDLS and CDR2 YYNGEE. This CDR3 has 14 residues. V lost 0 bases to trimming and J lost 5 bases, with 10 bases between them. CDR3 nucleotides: TGTGCCAGCAGCGTAGCTTCGATCGGAGATACGCAGTATTTT. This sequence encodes CASSVASIGDTQYF.

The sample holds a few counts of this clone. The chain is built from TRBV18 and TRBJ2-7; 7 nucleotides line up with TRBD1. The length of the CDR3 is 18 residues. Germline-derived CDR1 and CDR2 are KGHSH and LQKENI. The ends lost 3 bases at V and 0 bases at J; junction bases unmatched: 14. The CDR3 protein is CASSPSPVRDSFSYEQYF. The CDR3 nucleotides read TGTGCCAGCTCACCTTCCCCCGTTAGGGACAGCTTCTCCTACGAGCAGTACTTC.

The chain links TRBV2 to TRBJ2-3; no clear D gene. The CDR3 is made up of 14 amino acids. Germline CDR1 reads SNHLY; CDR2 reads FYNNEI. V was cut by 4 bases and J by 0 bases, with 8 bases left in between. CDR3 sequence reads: CASSARQSTDTQYF. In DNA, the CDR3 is TGTGCCAGCAGTGCCAGGCAGAGCACAGATACGCAGTATTTT.

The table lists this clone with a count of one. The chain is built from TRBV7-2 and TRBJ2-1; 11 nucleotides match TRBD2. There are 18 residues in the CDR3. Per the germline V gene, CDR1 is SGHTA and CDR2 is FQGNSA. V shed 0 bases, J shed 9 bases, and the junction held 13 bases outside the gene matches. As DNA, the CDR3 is TGTGCCAGCAGCTTAGCACTAGCGGGAGCGTTTTATAAGGGTGAGCAGTTCTTC. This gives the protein CASSLALAGAFYKGEQFF.

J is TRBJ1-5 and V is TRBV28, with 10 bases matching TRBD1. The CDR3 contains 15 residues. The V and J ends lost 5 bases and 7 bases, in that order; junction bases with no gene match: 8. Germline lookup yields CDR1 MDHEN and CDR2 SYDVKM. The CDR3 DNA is TGTGCCAGCAGTACCGGGACAGGGGTATTCCAGCCCCAGCATTTT. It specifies CASSTGTGVFQPQHF.

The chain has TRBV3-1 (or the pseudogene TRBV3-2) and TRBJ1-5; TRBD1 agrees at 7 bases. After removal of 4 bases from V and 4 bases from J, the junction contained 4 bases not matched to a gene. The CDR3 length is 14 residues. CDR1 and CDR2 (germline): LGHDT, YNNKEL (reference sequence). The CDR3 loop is CASSRQGWNQPQHF. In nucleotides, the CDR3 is TGTGCCAGCAGCCGACAGGGTTGGAATCAGCCCCAGCATTTT.

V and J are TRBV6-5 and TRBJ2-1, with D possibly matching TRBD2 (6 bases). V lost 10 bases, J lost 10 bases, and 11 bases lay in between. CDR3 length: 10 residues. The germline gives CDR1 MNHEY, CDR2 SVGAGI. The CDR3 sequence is CATGRREQFF. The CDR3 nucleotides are TGTGCCACGGGGAGGAGGGAGCAGTTCTTC.

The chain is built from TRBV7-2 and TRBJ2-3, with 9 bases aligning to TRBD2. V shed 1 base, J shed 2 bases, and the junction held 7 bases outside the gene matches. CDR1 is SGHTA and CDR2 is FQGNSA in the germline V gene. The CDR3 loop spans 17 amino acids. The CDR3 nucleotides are TGTGCCAGCAGCTTAGTTGGCCTAGCGGGGACCACAGATACGCAGTATTTT. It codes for CASSLVGLAGTTDTQYF.

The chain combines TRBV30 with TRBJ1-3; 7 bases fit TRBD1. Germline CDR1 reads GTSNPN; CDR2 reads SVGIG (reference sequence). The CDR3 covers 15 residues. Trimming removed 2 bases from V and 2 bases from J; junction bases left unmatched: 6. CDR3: CAWSRGTEPGNTIYF. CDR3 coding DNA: TGTGCCTGGAGTCGTGGGACAGAACCTGGAAACACCATATATTTT.

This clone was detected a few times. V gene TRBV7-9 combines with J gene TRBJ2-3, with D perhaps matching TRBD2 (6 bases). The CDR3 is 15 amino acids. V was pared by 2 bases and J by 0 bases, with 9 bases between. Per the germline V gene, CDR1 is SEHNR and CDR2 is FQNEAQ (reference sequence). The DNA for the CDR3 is TGTGCCAGCAGCTTACAAGGGACTAGCACAGATACGCAGTATTTT. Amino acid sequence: CASSLQGTSTDTQYF.

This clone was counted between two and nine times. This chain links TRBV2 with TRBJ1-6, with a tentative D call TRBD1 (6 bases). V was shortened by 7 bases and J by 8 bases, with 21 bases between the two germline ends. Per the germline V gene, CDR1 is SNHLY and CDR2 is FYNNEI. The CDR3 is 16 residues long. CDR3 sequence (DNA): TGTGCCAGCAAAGCGGGCGGAGCGGGGGCGGATTCACCCCTCCACTTT. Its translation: CASKAGGAGADSPLHF.

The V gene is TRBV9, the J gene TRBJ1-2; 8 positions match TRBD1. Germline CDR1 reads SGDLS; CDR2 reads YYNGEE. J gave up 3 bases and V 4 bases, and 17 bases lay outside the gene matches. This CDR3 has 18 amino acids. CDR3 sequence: CASSQTTETGTGHYGYTF. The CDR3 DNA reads TGTGCCAGCAGCCAAACTACCGAAACCGGGACAGGACACTATGGCTACACCTTC. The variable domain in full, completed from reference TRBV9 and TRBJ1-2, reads DSGVTQTPKHLITATGQRVTLRCSPRSGDLSVYWYQQSLDQGLQFLIQYYNGEERAKGNILERFSAQQFPDLHSELNLSSLELGDSALYFCASSQTTETGTGHYGYTFGSGTRLTVV.

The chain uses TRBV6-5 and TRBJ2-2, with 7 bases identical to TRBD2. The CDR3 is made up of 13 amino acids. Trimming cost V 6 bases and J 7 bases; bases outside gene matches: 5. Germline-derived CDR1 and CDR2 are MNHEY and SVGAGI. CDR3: CASSPRGGGELFF. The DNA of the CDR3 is TGTGCCAGCAGCCCCCGCGGGGGCGGGGAGCTGTTTTTT.

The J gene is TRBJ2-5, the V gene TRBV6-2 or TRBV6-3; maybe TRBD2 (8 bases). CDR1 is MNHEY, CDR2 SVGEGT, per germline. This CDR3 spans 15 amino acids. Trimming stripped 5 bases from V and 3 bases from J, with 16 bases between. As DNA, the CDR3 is TGTGCCAGCAGTCGACAGGGACTAGTAAAAGAGACCCAGTACTTC. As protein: CASSRQGLVKETQYF.

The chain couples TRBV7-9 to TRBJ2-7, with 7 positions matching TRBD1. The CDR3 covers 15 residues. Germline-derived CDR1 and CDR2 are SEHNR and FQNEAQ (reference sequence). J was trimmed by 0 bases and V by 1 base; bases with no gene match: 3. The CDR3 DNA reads TGTGCCAGCAGCTTAGTGGGGGACAGCTCCTACGAGCAGTACTTC. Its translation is CASSLVGDSSYEQYF.

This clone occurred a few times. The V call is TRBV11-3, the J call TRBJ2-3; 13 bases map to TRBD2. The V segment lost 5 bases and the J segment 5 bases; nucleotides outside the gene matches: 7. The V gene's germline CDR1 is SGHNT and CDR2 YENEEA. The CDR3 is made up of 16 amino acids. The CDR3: CASSQGTSGNGDTQYF. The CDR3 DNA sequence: TGTGCCAGCAGCCAGGGGACTAGCGGGAATGGAGATACGCAGTATTTT.

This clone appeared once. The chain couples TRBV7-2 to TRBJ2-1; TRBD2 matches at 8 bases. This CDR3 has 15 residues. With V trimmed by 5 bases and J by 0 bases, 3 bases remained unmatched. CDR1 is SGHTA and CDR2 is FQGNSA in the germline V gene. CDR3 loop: CASSHSGSSYNEQFF. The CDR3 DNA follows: TGTGCCAGCAGCCACAGCGGGAGCTCCTACAATGAGCAGTTCTTC.